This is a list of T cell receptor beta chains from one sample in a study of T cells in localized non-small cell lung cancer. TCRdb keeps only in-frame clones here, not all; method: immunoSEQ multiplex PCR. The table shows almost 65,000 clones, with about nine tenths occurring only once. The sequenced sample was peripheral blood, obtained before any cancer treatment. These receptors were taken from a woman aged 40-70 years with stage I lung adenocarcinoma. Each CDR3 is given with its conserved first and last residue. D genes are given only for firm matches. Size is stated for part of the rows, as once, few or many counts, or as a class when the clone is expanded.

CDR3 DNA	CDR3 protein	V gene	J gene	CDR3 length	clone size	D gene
TGTGCCTGGAGTAGAAGTGGGAACTATGGCTACACCTTC	CAWSRSGNYGYTF	TRBV30	TRBJ1-2	13	.	.
TGTGCCAGCGTCGGCACAGGGATTCCCTACGAGCAGTACTTC	CASVGTGIPYEQYF	TRBV28	TRBJ2-7	14	.	.
TGTGCCATCAGCCGGGACAGCACCAATCAGCCCCAGCATTTT	CAISRDSTNQPQHF	TRBV10-3	TRBJ1-5	14	few	TRBD1
TGTGCCAGCAGTGTAGGACCACTGAACACTGAAGCTTTCTTT	CASSVGPLNTEAFF	TRBV2	TRBJ1-1	14	once	.
TGTGCCATCAGCCCCGGTGGCAACGCGGTTCGGGAGTCACCCCTCCACTTT	CAISPGGNAVRESPLHF	TRBV10-3	TRBJ1-6	17	.	.
TGTGCCAGCAGTTCTTTCGGGACTGCGGACACCGGGGAGCTGTTTTTT	CASSSFGTADTGELFF	TRBV28	TRBJ2-2	16	.	.
TGTGCCAGCAGTCTGGGGGCTAATGAAAAACTGTTTTTT	CASSLGANEKLFF	TRBV6-5	TRBJ1-4	13	once	.
TGTGCCAGCAGCTTAAACCCCCTAGGAGCGGTAGGCTACGAGCAGTACTTC	CASSLNPLGAVGYEQYF	TRBV7-3	TRBJ2-7	17	.	.
TGTGCCAGCAGTTTATTGGAGGGTCTGGCCACTGAAGCTTTCTTT	CASSLLEGLATEAFF	TRBV27	TRBJ1-1	15	.	.
TGTGCCTGGAGTGTCGGGCAACGCAATCAGCCCCAGCATTTT	CAWSVGQRNQPQHF	TRBV30	TRBJ1-5	14	.	.
TGTGCCAGCATCCCCGCCTTGGGCGGGAGGGCCACTGGGAGCACAGATACGCAGTATTTT	CASIPALGGRATGSTDTQYF	TRBV28	TRBJ2-3	20	.	TRBD2
TGTGCCAGCAGCTTAGCGGGGCAAGGGGCTAATGAGCAGTTCTTC	CASSLAGQGANEQFF	TRBV7-6	TRBJ2-1	15	.	.
TGTGCCATCAGGGGGACTAGCGGGGGCAGTGGAGATACGCAGTATTTT	CAIRGTSGGSGDTQYF	TRBV10-3	TRBJ2-3	16	.	TRBD2
TGTGCCAGTACTGGGACAGGGTCAGACACTGAAGCTTTCTTT	CASTGTGSDTEAFF	TRBV19	TRBJ1-1	14	.	TRBD1
TGTGCCAGCAGTTTCGGGCAGGGTAGAGGCCAAGAGACCCAGTACTTC	CASSFGQGRGQETQYF	TRBV5-4	TRBJ2-5	16	once	.
TGTGCCACTCTAGGGCTAGCGGGACGCCGAGGAGGCGGGGAGCTGTTTTTT	CATLGLAGRRGGGELFF	TRBV28	TRBJ2-2	17	once	TRBD2
TGTGCCAGCAGTGTATCGACAGGGGGCTTGTACGAGCAGTACTTC	CASSVSTGGLYEQYF	TRBV6-1	TRBJ2-7	15	.	TRBD1
TGTGCCATCAGCCGGGATAGCAATCAGCCCCAGCATTTT	CAISRDSNQPQHF	TRBV10-3	TRBJ1-5	13	.	.
TGTGCCAGCAGGAACGGCGGTCAGCCCCAGCATTTT	CASRNGGQPQHF	TRBV28	TRBJ1-5	12	.	.
TGTGCCAGCAGTGATCCGAACTCCTACAATGAGCAGTTCTTC	CASSDPNSYNEQFF	TRBV2	TRBJ2-1	14	.	.
TGTGCCAGCAGCCCCGGGGCAGATACGCAGTATTTT	CASSPGADTQYF	TRBV7-8	TRBJ2-3	12	few	.
TGTGCCAGCAGCCAAGATGAGCCCGGTGGCGGTTATAATTCACCCCTCCACTTT	CASSQDEPGGGYNSPLHF	TRBV4-2	TRBJ1-6	18	.	.
TGTGCCATCAGTGAGTCGGCTAATGAGCAGTTCTTC	CAISESANEQFF	TRBV10-3	TRBJ2-1	12	.	.
TGTGCCAGCAGCTTTTCTGGCCCGGGTTACGAGCAGTACTTC	CASSFSGPGYEQYF	TRBV5-4	TRBJ2-7	14	.	.
TGCGCCAGCAGGGCCCGGACAGGGAAGGACACTGAAGCTTTCTTT	CASRARTGKDTEAFF	TRBV10-1	TRBJ1-1	15	.	TRBD1
TGTGCCAGCAGCGTGACCCCCAGGGAGGGGACTGAAGCTTTCTTT	CASSVTPREGTEAFF	TRBV9	TRBJ1-1	15	.	.
TGTGCCAGCAGCTTCAAGACAGGGATGAACACTGAAGCTTTCTTT	CASSFKTGMNTEAFF	TRBV7-2	TRBJ1-1	15	.	TRBD1